Following are 21 T cell receptor beta chains from one sample sequenced in a study of blood T cell repertoires in COVID-19. The repertoire was sequenced with immunoSEQ multiplex PCR; TCRdb's copy has only in-frame clones and lacks some. The sample contains under 300,000 clones, around nine tenths of which appear only once. Material for sequencing was PBMCs or T cells enriched from blood (not recorded which). The receptor set was obtained from a woman between 18 and 30 years old who had recovered from COVID-19.

This clone showed up just once. The J gene is TRBJ2-1, the V gene TRBV7-2, with D possibly being TRBD2 (5 bases). With 1 base removed from V and 2 bases from J, the gap between germline ends came to 9 bases. The CDR3 runs to 15 residues. From germline, CDR1 is SGHTA and CDR2 FQGNSA. Written as DNA, the CDR3 is TGTGCCAGCAGCTTAGGAGCGGAGGCCTACAATGAGCAGTTCTTC. This encodes CASSLGAEAYNEQFF.

The chain links TRBV28 to TRBJ1-5; 8 bases are shared with TRBD1. The germline gives CDR1 MDHEN, CDR2 SYDVKM. V trimming: 1 base; J trimming: 7 bases; junction bases outside the gene matches: 6. The CDR3 covers 15 residues. DNA of the CDR3: TGTGCCAGCAGTTTATTCCCGGACAGGGCACAGCCCCAGCATTTT. This encodes CASSLFPDRAQPQHF.

The chain joins TRBV14 to TRBJ2-7, with a possible D match to TRBD2 (6 bases). This CDR3 spans 15 amino acids. Trimming pared 3 bases from V and 7 bases from J, leaving 19 bases between. Germline V lookup: CDR1 SGHDN, CDR2 FVKESK. DNA for the CDR3: TGTGCCAGCAGCCAGACCCGGGGACTGGCTAGGGAGCAGTACTTC. Encoded protein: CASSQTRGLAREQYF.

Remarks on this clone: This specimen includes other DNA sequences encoding the same CDR3. V and J are TRBV6-5 and TRBJ1-2; the match to TRBD1 covers 9 bases. With 0 bases clipped from V and 4 bases from J, the junction kept 0 bases outside the gene matches. CDR1 is MNHEY and CDR2 is SVGAGI in the germline V gene. The CDR3 totals 14 residues. CDR3 nucleotides: TGTGCCAGCAGTTACTCGACAGGGGGCTATGGCTACACCTTC. Amino acid sequence: CASSYSTGGYGYTF.

This clone was found once. CDR3 in amino acids: CASSFSDRRNQPQHF. In DNA, the CDR3 is TGTGCCAGCAGTTTCTCGGACAGACGCAATCAGCCCCAGCATTTT. V usage is TRBV28 and J usage is TRBJ1-5; D is perhaps TRBD1 (6 bases). The CDR3 sequence is 15 residues long. CDR1 and CDR2 from the germline V gene are MDHEN and SYDVKM. The V and J ends lost 3 bases and 2 bases respectively, with 11 bases between them.

The genes are TRBV5-4 and TRBJ2-5, with TRBD1 as a possible D gene (6 bases). The CDR3 runs to 14 residues. The germline gives CDR1 SGHNT, CDR2 YYREEE (reference sequence). Trimming took off 2 bases at V and 2 bases at J, with 10 bases between the two ends. The CDR3 loop is CASSLSGTQETQYF. The CDR3 coding sequence is TGTGCCAGCAGCTTATCCGGGACACAAGAGACCCAGTACTTC. Using reference TRBV5-4 and TRBJ2-5 for the parts outside the CDR3, the full variable domain is ETGVTQSPTHLIKTRGQQVTLRCSSQSGHNTVSWYQQALGQGPQFIFQYYREEENGRGNFPPRFSGLQFPNYSSELNVNALELDDSALYLCASSLSGTQETQYFGPGTRLLVL.

This chain joins TRBV18 and TRBJ2-3, with 9 bases identical to TRBD2. Unmatched junction bases numbered 1, after V lost 1 base and J lost 2 bases. The CDR3 runs 15 residues. CDR1 is KGHSH, CDR2 LQKENI, per germline. The CDR3 spells CASSPLAGATDTQYF. As DNA, the CDR3 is TGTGCCAGCTCACCACTAGCGGGGGCCACAGATACGCAGTATTTT.

This chain links TRBV15 with TRBJ1-1; 11 positions agree with TRBD1. The CDR3 contains 15 residues. The germline V gene encodes CDR1 LNHNV and CDR2 YYDKDF (reference sequence). V lost 4 bases and J lost 5; bases outside the gene matches: 6. The CDR3 region is CATSKDRGRGTEAFF. The CDR3, as DNA: TGTGCCACCAGCAAGGACAGGGGGCGAGGGACTGAAGCTTTCTTT.

This clone was detected only once. This chain joins TRBV6-5 and TRBJ1-2; no firm D call. Trimming pared 0 bases from V and 5 bases from J, leaving 10 bases between. This CDR3 region has 14 residues. The germline V gene encodes CDR1 MNHEY and CDR2 SVGAGI. The CDR3 loop reads CASSYSRSGYGYTF. Here the CDR3 DNA reads TGTGCCAGCAGTTACTCGCGTTCAGGTTATGGCTACACCTTC.

This sequence joins TRBV11-2 and TRBJ1-1; perhaps TRBD1 as D (6 bases). Germline CDR1 and CDR2: SGHAT and FQNNGV. Trimming cost V 3 bases and J 0 bases, with 20 bases left between them. The CDR3 totals 18 residues. DNA for the CDR3: TGTGCCAGCAGCTTGGGGACCACTGGACAGAGAATGAACACTGAAGCTTTCTTT. Protein: CASSLGTTGQRMNTEAFF. Together with reference TRBV11-2 and TRBJ1-1, the CDR3 gives the full variable domain: EAGVAQSPRYKIIEKRQSVAFWCNPISGHATLYWYQQILGQGPKLLIQFQNNGVVDDSQLPKDRFSAERLKGVDSTLKIQPAKLEDSAVYLCASSLGTTGQRMNTEAFFGQGTRLTVV.

This chain links TRBV4-3 with TRBJ1-4; 9 bases match TRBD1. The CDR3 extends over 15 amino acids. The germline V gene encodes CDR1 LGHNA and CDR2 YSLEER. V was clipped by 0 bases and J by 8 bases; unmatched bases: 4. The CDR3 loop is CASSQDGTGFEKLFF. In DNA, the CDR3 is TGCGCCAGCAGCCAAGATGGGACAGGGTTCGAAAAACTGTTTTTT.

CDR3 DNA: TGTGCCAGCAGCGACCAGACAGGGGGCGCCTACGAGCAGTACTTC. As protein: CASSDQTGGAYEQYF. The chain has TRBV7-8 and TRBJ2-7; 10 bases are shared with TRBD1. CDR3 length: 15 amino acids. Germline V CDR1 and CDR2: SGHVS, FQNEAQ. Trimming took 5 bases from V and 2 from J; bases not matched to a gene: 6.

The V gene is TRBV6-5, the J gene TRBJ2-1; D is uncertain. This CDR3 spans 15 amino acids. V lost 0 bases to trimming and J lost 1 base, with 7 bases between them. Germline CDR1 and CDR2: MNHEY and SVGAGI. The DNA of the CDR3 is TGTGCCAGCAGTTACTCGAAGCTGTCCTACAATGAGCAGTTCTTC. Its translation is CASSYSKLSYNEQFF.

The CDR3 nucleotides are TGTGCCAGCAGTTACGAGGGCGGGAATCAGCCCCAGCATTTT. Its translation is CASSYEGGNQPQHF. The chain links TRBV6-5 to TRBJ1-5; D remains unclear. The CDR3 is made up of 14 amino acids. The ends were cut back, 2 bases at V and 4 bases at J, with 9 bases in the middle. Germline-derived CDR1 and CDR2 are MNHEY and SVGAGI.

The chain recombines TRBV28 with TRBJ1-5; TRBD1 agrees at 8 bases. CDR3 length: 14 amino acids. Looked up from germline, CDR1 is MDHEN and CDR2 is SYDVKM. The junction had 9 bases not matched to a gene; V was cut back by 10 bases and J by 4 bases. The CDR3 reads CATSPGTGNQPQHF. The CDR3, as DNA: TGTGCCACCTCACCCGGGACAGGTAATCAGCCCCAGCATTTT.

About this clone itself: The same CDR3 can be traced to other DNA sequences in this sample. This chain joins TRBV3-1 (or the pseudogene TRBV3-2) and TRBJ1-2, with a tentative D call TRBD1 (6 bases). This CDR3 is 12 amino acids long. Germline CDR1 LGHDT, CDR2 YNNKEL (reference sequence). Trimming shortened V by 6 bases and J by 5 bases, and 10 bases separated the two germline ends. The DNA of the CDR3 is TGTGCCAGCAGTTCCAGGGGATATGGCTACACCTTC. Its translation: CASSSRGYGYTF.

The rearrangement uses TRBV7-2 and TRBJ2-5, with 9 bases identical to TRBD2. V gave up 1 base and J gave up 4 bases; unmatched junction bases: 10. The CDR3 covers 17 residues. CDR1 is SGHTA, CDR2 FQGNSA, per germline. In DNA, the CDR3 is TGTGCCAGCAGCTTAGATGGGGAAGCGGGGGGAAGAGAGACCCAGTACTTC. It translates to CASSLDGEAGGRETQYF.

This chain connects TRBV5-6 to TRBJ2-2; D may be TRBD1 (5 bases). V was trimmed by 1 base and J by 7 bases, leaving 11 bases between them. The CDR3 loop spans 14 amino acids. Germline values: CDR1 SGHDT, CDR2 YYEEEE. The CDR3 sequence is CASSLQGRIGELFF. DNA for the CDR3: TGTGCCAGCAGCTTGCAGGGTAGAATCGGGGAGCTGTTTTTT. Full variable domain (outside the CDR3, taken from reference TRBV5-6 and TRBJ2-2): DAGVTQSPTHLIKTRGQQVTLRCSPKSGHDTVSWYQQALGQGPQFIFQYYEEEERQRGNFPDRFSGHQFPNYSSELNVNALLLGDSALYLCASSLQGRIGELFFGEGSRLTVL.

The gene calls are TRBV5-4 and TRBJ2-1; 7 nucleotides line up with TRBD2. The V gene end was trimmed by 4 bases and the J gene end by 4 bases; junction bases not matched to a gene: 11. Germline CDR1 and CDR2: SGHNT and YYREEE (reference sequence). The CDR3 is 16 residues long. CDR3 protein: CASSDKSGVSYNEQFF. The CDR3 DNA is TGTGCCAGCAGCGACAAGAGCGGGGTTTCGTACAATGAGCAGTTCTTC.

This chain connects TRBV2 to TRBJ2-3; 9 nucleotides match TRBD2. The trim removed 6 bases at V and 11 bases at J, leaving 6 bases unmatched. This CDR3 spans 12 amino acids. The V gene's germline CDR1 is SNHLY and CDR2 FYNNEI. The CDR3 sequence is CASRAAGGQQYF. CDR3 nucleotides: TGTGCCAGCAGAGCAGCGGGGGGCCAGCAGTATTTT.

The chain couples TRBV18 to TRBJ2-5; 12 positions match TRBD1. V lost 3 bases to trimming and J lost 3 bases; unmatched junction nucleotides: 5. Per germline, CDR1 KGHSH and CDR2 LQKENI. The CDR3 is 16 amino acids. CDR3 amino acids: CASSPPGQGAKETQYF. The CDR3 DNA is TGTGCCAGCTCACCTCCGGGACAGGGGGCAAAAGAGACCCAGTACTTC.